This T cell receptor beta chain is from a study of cytomegalovirus exposure and HLA in healthy donors. Notes on this clone: The antigen is undetermined.

Whole-study results and caveats: Listed as cytomegalovirus-associated were 170 or so TCR beta chains.

Germline lookup yields CDR1 GTSNPN and CDR2 SVGIG (reference sequence). Trimming pared 3 bases from V and 6 bases from J, leaving 9 bases between. The length of the CDR3 is 11 residues. PCR employed 60 Vbeta and 13 Jbeta primers. The protocol was immunoSEQ multiplex PCR, while the TCRdb copy is restricted to in-frame clones and leaves out a portion. This sample carries 11,000 to 15,000 clones, around 60% of them seen once, and the ten largest clones take about 15%. V gene TRBV30 combines with J gene TRBJ2-7; D is undetermined. The clonotype was recovered from a woman in her fifties or sixties in good health and CMV-seropositive. The specimen sequenced was PBMCs. CDR3 DNA: TGTGCCTGGAGAGGAACGGGCGAGCAGTACTTC. Translated: CAWRGTGEQYF.